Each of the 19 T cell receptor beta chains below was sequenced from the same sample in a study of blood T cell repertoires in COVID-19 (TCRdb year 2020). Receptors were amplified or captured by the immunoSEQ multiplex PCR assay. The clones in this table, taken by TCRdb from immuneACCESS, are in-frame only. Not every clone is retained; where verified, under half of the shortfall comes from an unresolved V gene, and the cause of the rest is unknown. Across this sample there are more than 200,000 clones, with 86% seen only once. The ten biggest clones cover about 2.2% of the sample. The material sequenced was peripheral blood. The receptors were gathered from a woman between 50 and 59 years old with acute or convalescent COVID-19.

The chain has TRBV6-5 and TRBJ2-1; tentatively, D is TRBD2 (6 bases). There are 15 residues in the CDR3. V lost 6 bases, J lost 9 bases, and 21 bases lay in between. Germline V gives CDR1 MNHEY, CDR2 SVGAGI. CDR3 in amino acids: CASRHRDWGNGEQFF. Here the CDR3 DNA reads TGTGCCAGCAGGCACCGGGACTGGGGCAATGGTGAGCAGTTCTTC.

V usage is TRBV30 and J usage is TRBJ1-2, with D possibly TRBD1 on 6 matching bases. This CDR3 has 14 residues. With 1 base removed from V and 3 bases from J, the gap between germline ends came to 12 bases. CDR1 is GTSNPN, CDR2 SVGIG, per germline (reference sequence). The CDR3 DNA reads TGTGCCTGGAGTGAGGGGGTGGCGGACTATGGCTACACCTTC. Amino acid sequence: CAWSEGVADYGYTF. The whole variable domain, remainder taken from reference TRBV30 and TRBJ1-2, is SQTIHQWPATLVQPVGSPLSLECTVEGTSNPNLYWYRQAAGRGLQLLFYSVGIGQISSEVPQNLSASRPQDRQFILSSKKLLLSDSGFYLCAWSEGVADYGYTFGSGTRLTVV.

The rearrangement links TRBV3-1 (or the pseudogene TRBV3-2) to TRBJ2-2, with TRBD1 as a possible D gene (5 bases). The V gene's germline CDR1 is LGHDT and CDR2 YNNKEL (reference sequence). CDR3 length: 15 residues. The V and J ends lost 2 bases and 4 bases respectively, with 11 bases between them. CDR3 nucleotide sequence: TGTGCCAGCAGCCAACGACAGAGCTCCACCGGGGAGCTGTTTTTT. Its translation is CASSQRQSSTGELFF.

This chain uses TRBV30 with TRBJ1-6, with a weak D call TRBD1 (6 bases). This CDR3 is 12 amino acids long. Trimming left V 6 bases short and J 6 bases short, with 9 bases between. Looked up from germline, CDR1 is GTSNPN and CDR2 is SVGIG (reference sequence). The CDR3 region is CACLQGNSPLHF. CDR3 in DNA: TGTGCCTGCTTACAGGGTAATTCACCCCTCCACTTT.

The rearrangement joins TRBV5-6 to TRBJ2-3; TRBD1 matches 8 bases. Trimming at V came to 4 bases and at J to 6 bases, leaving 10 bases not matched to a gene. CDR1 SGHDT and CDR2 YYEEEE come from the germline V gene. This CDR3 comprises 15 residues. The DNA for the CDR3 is TGTGCCAGCAGCCGACAGGGGCTTACATTTGATACGCAGTATTTT. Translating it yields CASSRQGLTFDTQYF.

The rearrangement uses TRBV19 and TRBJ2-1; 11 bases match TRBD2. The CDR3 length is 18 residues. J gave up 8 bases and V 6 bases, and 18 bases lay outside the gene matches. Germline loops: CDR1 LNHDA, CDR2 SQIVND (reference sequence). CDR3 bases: TGTGCCAGTAGGGGGGGGCTAGCGGGAGGTCGGTCAATGGATGAGCAGTTCTTC. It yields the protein CASRGGLAGGRSMDEQFF.

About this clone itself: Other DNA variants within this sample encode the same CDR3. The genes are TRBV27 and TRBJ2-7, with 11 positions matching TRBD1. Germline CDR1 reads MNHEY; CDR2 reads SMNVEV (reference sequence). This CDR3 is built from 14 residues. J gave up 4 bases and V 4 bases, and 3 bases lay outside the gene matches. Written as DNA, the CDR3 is TGTGCCAGCAGTTCCGGGACAGGGGGGTACGAGCAGTACTTC. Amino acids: CASSSGTGGYEQYF.

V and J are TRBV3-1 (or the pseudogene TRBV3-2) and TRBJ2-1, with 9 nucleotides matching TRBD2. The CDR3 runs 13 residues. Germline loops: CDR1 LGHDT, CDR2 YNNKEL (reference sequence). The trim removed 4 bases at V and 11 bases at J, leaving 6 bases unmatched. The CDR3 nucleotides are TGTGCCAGCAGCCCACGTCCTAGCGGGAAGCAGTTCTTC. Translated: CASSPRPSGKQFF.

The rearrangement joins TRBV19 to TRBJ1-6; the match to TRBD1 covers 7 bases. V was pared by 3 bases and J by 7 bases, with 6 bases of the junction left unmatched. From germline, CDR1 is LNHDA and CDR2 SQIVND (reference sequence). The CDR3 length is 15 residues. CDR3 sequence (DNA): TGTGCCAGTAGTATTGCGGGGACAGACAATTCACCCCTCCACTTT. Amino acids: CASSIAGTDNSPLHF.

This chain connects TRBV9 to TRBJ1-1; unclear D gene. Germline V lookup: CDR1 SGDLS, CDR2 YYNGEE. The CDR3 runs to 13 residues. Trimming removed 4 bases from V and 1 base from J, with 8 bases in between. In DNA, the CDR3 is TGTGCCAGCAGCTTCTCAGGGAACACTGAAGCTTTCTTT. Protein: CASSFSGNTEAFF.

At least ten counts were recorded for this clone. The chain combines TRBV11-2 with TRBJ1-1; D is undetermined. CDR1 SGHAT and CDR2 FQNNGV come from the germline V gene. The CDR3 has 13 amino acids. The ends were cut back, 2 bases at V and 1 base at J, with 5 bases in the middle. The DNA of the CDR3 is TGTGCCAGCAGCTTATACAGGAACACTGAAGCTTTCTTT. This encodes CASSLYRNTEAFF.

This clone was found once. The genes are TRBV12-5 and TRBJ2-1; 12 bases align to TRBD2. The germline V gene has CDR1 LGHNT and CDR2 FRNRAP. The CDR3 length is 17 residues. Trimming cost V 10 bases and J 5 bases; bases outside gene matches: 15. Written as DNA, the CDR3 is TGTGCTACCAAGCTGACTAGCGGGAGCTTGAGGGACAATGAGCAGTTCTTC. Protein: CATKLTSGSLRDNEQFF.

This chain's CDR3 is CASSLPGTASYEQYF. Written as DNA, the CDR3 is TGCGCCAGCAGCCTCCCAGGGACAGCTTCTTACGAGCAGTACTTC. The chain is built from TRBV5-1 and TRBJ2-7; 7 positions agree with TRBD1. CDR1 is SGHRS and CDR2 is YFSETQ in the germline V gene. This CDR3 spans 15 amino acids. J gave up 4 bases and V 4 bases, and 11 bases lay outside the gene matches.

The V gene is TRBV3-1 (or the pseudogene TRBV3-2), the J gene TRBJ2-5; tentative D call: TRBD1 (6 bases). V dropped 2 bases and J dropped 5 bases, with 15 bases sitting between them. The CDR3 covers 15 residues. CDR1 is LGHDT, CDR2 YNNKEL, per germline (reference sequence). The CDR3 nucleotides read TGTGCCAGCAGCCAAACCGGGACATTTGGTGAGACCCAGTACTTC. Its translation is CASSQTGTFGETQYF.

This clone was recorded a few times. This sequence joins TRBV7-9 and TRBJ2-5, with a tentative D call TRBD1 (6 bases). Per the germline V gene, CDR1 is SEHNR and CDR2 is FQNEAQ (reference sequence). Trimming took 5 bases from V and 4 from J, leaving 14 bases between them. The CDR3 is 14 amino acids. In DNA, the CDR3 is TGTGCCAGCAGCCTCCAGGGGCGGACAGAGACCCAGTACTTC. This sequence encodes CASSLQGRTETQYF.

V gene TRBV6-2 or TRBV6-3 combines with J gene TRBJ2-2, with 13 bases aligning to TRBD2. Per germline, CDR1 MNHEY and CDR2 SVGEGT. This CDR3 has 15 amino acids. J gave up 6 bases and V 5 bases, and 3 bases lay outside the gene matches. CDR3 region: CASSLTSGGAGELFF. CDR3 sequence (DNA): TGTGCCAGCAGTCTAACTAGCGGGGGGGCCGGGGAGCTGTTTTTT.

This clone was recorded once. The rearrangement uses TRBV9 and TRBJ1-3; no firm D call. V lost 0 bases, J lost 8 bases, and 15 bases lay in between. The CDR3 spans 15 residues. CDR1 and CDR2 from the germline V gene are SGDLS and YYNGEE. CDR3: CASSVAPLPGDTIYF. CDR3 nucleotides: TGTGCCAGCAGCGTAGCCCCCTTGCCAGGCGACACCATATATTTT.

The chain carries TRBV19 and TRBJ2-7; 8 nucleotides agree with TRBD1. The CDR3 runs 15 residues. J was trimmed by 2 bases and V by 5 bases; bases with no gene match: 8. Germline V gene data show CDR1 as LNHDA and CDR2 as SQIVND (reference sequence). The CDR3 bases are TGTGCCAGTAGTGCAGACAGGGGTCGGACCTACGAGCAGTACTTC. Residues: CASSADRGRTYEQYF.

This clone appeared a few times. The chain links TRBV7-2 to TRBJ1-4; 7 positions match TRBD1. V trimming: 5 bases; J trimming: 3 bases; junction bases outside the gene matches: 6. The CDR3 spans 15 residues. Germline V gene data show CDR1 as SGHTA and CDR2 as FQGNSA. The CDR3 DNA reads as TGTGCCAGCAGCCATGGACAGGCCCCTAATGAAAAACTGTTTTTT. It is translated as CASSHGQAPNEKLFF.